This T cell receptor (beta chain) was retrieved from a study of Ad26.COV2.S vaccination and SARS-CoV-2 variants (dated by TCRdb to the early 2020s). Background on the whole study: Donors in the vaccine arm were drawn from COV1001, a phase I-IIa trial of Ad26.COV2.S in healthy adults that was multicentre, randomized, double-blind and placebo-controlled. Ad26.COV2.S was administered intramuscularly at a dose of 5x10^10 or 1x10^11 viral particles, either as one shot or as two shots given 56 days apart. TCRbeta repertoire sequencing was used to assess the specificity and breadth of SARS-CoV-2-reactive T cell receptors after Ad26.COV2.S vaccination. A total of around 32 samples were included in the TCR-sequenced set, comprising 19 Ad26.COV2.S vaccine recipients, 5 placebo recipients and 8 SARS-CoV-2 convalescent individuals. Blinding of investigators to trial group allocation was maintained during experiments and outcome assessment. Trial participants were randomized into five groups of five: low-dose or high-dose Ad26.COV2.S given once or twice, or placebo on both occasions. Study-level results and caveats: After vaccination, substantial breadth of spike-specific CD8+ and CD4+ T cell responses was reported. According to the authors, total T cell responses may have been underestimated by the TCR breadth and depth analyses. Comparing responses between vaccine doses or regimens was not something the study was powered to do. Compared with placebo recipients, Ad26.COV2.S recipients showed higher spike-specific TCR breadth (P = 0.0014). Vaccine and placebo recipients had comparable non-spike TCR breadth, which fits with the vaccine containing only spike.

The germline V gene gives CDR1 as SGHTA and CDR2 as FQGNSA. Trimming removed 4 bases from V and 7 bases from J, leaving 14 bases between the germline ends. The CDR3 holds 13 amino acids from the cysteine to the phenylalanine. Only the CDR3 portion is preserved as DNA: 39 bases, with reading frame beginning at the first base. The immunoSEQ Assay was used to sequence TCRbeta CDR3 regions. After extraction, genomic DNA underwent amplification by bias-controlled multiplex PCR, followed by high-throughput sequencing. As for the original processing: Collapsing and filtering of sequences were performed to quantify the absolute abundance of each unique TCRbeta CDR3 region. T cell fraction was estimated by normalizing TCRbeta template counts to usable DNA, with usable DNA measured through amplification of reference genes found in all nucleated cells. Repertoire TCRs were annotated as SARS-CoV-2-specific when V gene, CDR3 amino acid sequence and J gene were exactly matched to a known reactive TCR set. The reference SARS-CoV-2 TCR set was derived from MIRA and filtered for enrichment in COVID-19-positive ImmuneCODE repertoires, a step that removed public or cross-reactive TCRs. Drawing on the MIRA antigens, annotated TCRs were analysed further at the level of specific ORF or position within ORF. Breadth was defined as the number of annotated unique rearrangements divided by the total number of unique productive rearrangements, and depth was defined as the summed frequency of the annotated unique rearrangements. Two-sided Wilcoxon rank-sum tests were applied when comparing TCR breadth between groups. TCRdb retrieved this table from immuneACCESS and kept in-frame rearrangements only. Not all clones are present; in checked studies, unresolved V genes account for under half, and no reason is known for the remainder. Clone size and the V and J calls come from that table; the DNA yielded D and trimming. Across this sample there are some 390,000 clones, with roughly 90% seen only once. Approximately 1.9% of the sample lies in the top ten.

In light of the paper, this sample's treatment or condition label describes: some 19 received Ad26.COV2.S at low or high dose, single or two shots; about five received placebo; per-sample allocation not given. For vaccine and placebo recipients, repertoires were sequenced using samples collected on day 63 after the first injection. In Cohort 1b, 25 or so adults aged 18-55 years were enrolled at a single site in Boston, USA, between 29 July and 7 August 2020. As a vaccine, Ad26.COV2.S was a replication-incompetent adenovirus type 26 vector that expressed a prefusion-stabilized SARS-CoV-2 spike protein derived from the original Wuhan strain. As to this clone: Its antigen target is currently unknown. It has no much larger one-base neighbor in the sample; base qualities were not kept.

The chain employs TRBV7-2 and TRBJ2-7, with TRBD2 as a weak D call on 5 bases. Sequenced material: peripheral blood, taken in a trial of Ad26.COV2.S vaccine versus placebo. The receptor comes from a person aged 18-60 years who received the Ad26.COV2.S COVID-19 vaccine or a placebo. CDR3 loop: CASSSDYAGEQYF. The nucleotide sequence reads as follows: TGTGCCAGCAGCTCAGACTATGCCGGGGAGCAGTACTTC. Full variable domain (CDR3 extended with the reference TRBV7-2 and TRBJ2-7 proteins): GAGVSQSPSNKVTEKGKDVELRCDPISGHTALYWYRQSLGQGLEFLIYFQGNSAPDKSGLPSDRFSAERTGGSVSTLTIQRTQQEDSAVYLCASSSDYAGEQYFGPGTRLTVT.